A selection of T cell receptor beta chains follows, all from one sample in a study of blood T cell repertoires in COVID-19. Only in-frame clones appear in the TCRdb table, and some are missing; sequencing was by immunoSEQ multiplex PCR. The table has under 500,000 clones, 75% to 90% seen once. Sequenced sample: peripheral blood. Receptors were obtained from a woman aged 30 to 39 with acute or convalescent COVID-19. The CDR3 runs from the conserved cysteine through the conserved F or W. The D gene is left open where the match is weak. Only some rows state a clone size, as once, few, many or a class for expanded clones.

j_call v_call clone_size d_call cdr3_aa cdr3_nt
TRBJ1-6 TRBV9 . . CASSKGQSVAYSPLHF TGTGCCAGCAGCAAAGGACAGTCCGTGGCGTATTCACCCCTCCACTTT
TRBJ2-2 TRBV19 . . CASSTRPGELFF TGTGCCAGTAGTACCAGGCCCGGGGAGCTGTTTTTT
TRBJ2-2 TRBV2 . . CASSEALWGVGTGELFF TGTGCCAGCAGTGAAGCGCTTTGGGGGGTTGGCACCGGGGAGCTGTTTTTT
TRBJ2-3 TRBV9 once TRBD2 CASSVEGLAGFADTQYF TGTGCCAGCAGCGTAGAGGGACTAGCGGGGTTTGCAGATACGCAGTATTTT
TRBJ2-7 TRBV5-4 . TRBD1 CASSSHKTGKSYEQYF TGTGCCAGCAGCTCACACAAGACAGGGAAAAGCTACGAGCAGTACTTC
TRBJ2-5 TRBV6-5 . . CASGLTGRETQYF TGTGCCAGCGGTCTGACAGGGAGGGAGACCCAGTACTTC
TRBJ2-1 TRBV2 . TRBD1 CASTMTGSSYNEQFF TGTGCCAGCACAATGACAGGGTCATCCTACAATGAGCAGTTCTTC
TRBJ2-7 TRBV9 . TRBD1 CASSVAPTGNYEQYF TGTGCCAGCAGCGTAGCCCCGACAGGGAACTACGAGCAGTACTTC
TRBJ2-3 TRBV30 . TRBD2 CASQAGAHTDTQYF TGTGCCTCCCAAGCGGGGGCCCACACAGATACGCAGTATTTT
TRBJ2-3 TRBV5-4 . . CASSLGREEDTQYF TGTGCCAGCAGCTTAGGTAGGGAGGAGGATACGCAGTATTTT
TRBJ2-3 TRBV12-5 . TRBD2 CASGLARLAGLDTQYF TGTGCTAGTGGTTTGGCCCGACTAGCGGGGTTAGATACGCAGTATTTT
TRBJ1-4 TRBV6-5 . . CASSSGSENEKLFF TGTGCCAGCAGTTCCGGCAGCGAGAATGAAAAACTGTTTTTT
TRBJ2-1 TRBV9 . . CASSEAPQGYLIGEQFF TGTGCCAGCAGCGAGGCCCCTCAGGGGTATCTGATAGGTGAGCAGTTCTTC
TRBJ2-7 TRBV11-3 . TRBD2 CASSLDRASGTYEQYF TGTGCCAGCAGCTTAGATCGAGCTAGCGGCACCTACGAGCAGTACTTC
TRBJ2-1 TRBV9 . . CASSKAGGAYNEQFF TGTGCCAGCAGCAAGGCGGGTGGCGCCTACAATGAGCAGTTCTTC
TRBJ1-2 TRBV9 . . CASSPYREAYGYTF TGTGCCAGCAGCCCCTACAGGGAAGCCTATGGCTACACCTTC
TRBJ2-1 TRBV7-3 . TRBD2 CASSWGTSGEQFF TGTGCCAGCAGCTGGGGGACTAGCGGTGAGCAGTTCTTC
TRBJ2-2 TRBV28 . TRBD2 CASERLAGNTGELFF TGTGCCAGTGAAAGACTAGCGGGGAACACCGGGGAGCTGTTTTTT
TRBJ1-5 TRBV15 once TRBD1 CATSRSRDRVDQPQHF TGTGCCACCAGCAGGTCCCGGGACAGGGTCGATCAGCCCCAGCATTTT
TRBJ2-7 TRBV28 . TRBD2 CASSLVSTSGGSYEQYF TGTGCCAGCAGTTTAGTCAGCACTAGCGGGGGCTCCTACGAGCAGTACTTC
TRBJ2-7 TRBV3-1/TRBV3-2 once . CASSQASYEQYF TGTGCCAGCAGCCAAGCTTCCTACGAGCAGTACTTC
TRBJ1-2 TRBV2 . TRBD1 CASSLRTGLDGYTF TGTGCCAGCAGTTTACGGACAGGGCTTGATGGCTACACCTTC
TRBJ2-1 TRBV9 . . CASSVEGDAYNEQFF TGTGCCAGCAGCGTAGAGGGGGACGCCTACAATGAGCAGTTCTTC
TRBJ2-4 TRBV9 . . CASSVGGAKNIQYF TGTGCCAGCAGCGTAGGAGGGGCCAAAAACATTCAGTACTTC
TRBJ1-1 TRBV6-5 . . CASSYRGRGSFEAFF TGTGCCAGCAGTTACCGTGGGAGGGGTTCTTTTGAAGCTTTCTTT
TRBJ2-7 TRBV6-6 . . CALGGHYEQYF TGTGCCTTGGGGGGGCACTACGAGCAGTACTTC
TRBJ2-7 TRBV3-1/TRBV3-2 few TRBD2 CASSQMARGGHYEQYF TGTGCCAGCAGCCAGATGGCACGGGGGGGACACTACGAGCAGTACTTC
TRBJ2-2 TRBV4-2 . TRBD1 CASSARDRGLSGELFF TGTGCCAGCAGCGCCCGGGACAGGGGGCTCTCCGGGGAGCTGTTTTTT
TRBJ1-2 TRBV29-1 . . CSVEDPSQRGYTF TGCAGCGTTGAAGATCCGTCCCAGCGAGGCTACACCTTC
TRBJ2-1 TRBV5-6 . TRBD2 CASSQLEREKQFF TGTGCCAGCAGCCAACTGGAGCGGGAAAAGCAGTTCTTC
TRBJ2-5 TRBV9 . TRBD1 CASSLTGTEETQYF TGTGCCAGCAGCCTAACCGGGACAGAAGAGACCCAGTACTTC
TRBJ2-7 TRBV29-1 . . CSVVDRTMSYEQYF TGCAGCGTCGTTGACAGAACGATGTCCTACGAGCAGTACTTC
TRBJ1-5 TRBV5-1 . . CASSLDGGQPQHF TGCGCCAGCAGCTTGGACGGGGGTCAGCCCCAGCATTTT
TRBJ1-1 TRBV25-1 . . CASSQSGKAEAFF TGTGCCAGCAGCCAGTCGGGGAAAGCTGAAGCTTTCTTT
TRBJ2-1 TRBV10-2 once TRBD1 CASRTGNEQFF TGCGCCAGCAGGACAGGGAATGAGCAGTTCTTC
TRBJ1-2 TRBV2 . TRBD1 CASRGQSRGYTF TGTGCCAGCCGGGGACAGTCGCGTGGCTACACCTTC
TRBJ1-2 TRBV15 . TRBD1 CATSRDRVESYGYTF TGTGCCACCAGCAGGGACAGGGTGGAGTCGTATGGCTACACCTTC
TRBJ2-3 TRBV7-3 . TRBD2 CASSLRGGALSTDTQYF TGTGCCAGCAGCTTACGCGGGGGGGCCTTGTCCACAGATACGCAGTATTTT
TRBJ2-2 TRBV4-2 many TRBD2 CASSQAGLAGVTGELFF TGTGCCAGCAGCCAAGCCGGACTAGCGGGGGTAACCGGGGAGCTGTTTTTT
TRBJ2-3 TRBV7-9 . TRBD1 CASSWGQGDADTQYF TGTGCCAGCAGCTGGGGACAGGGGGATGCAGATACGCAGTATTTT
TRBJ2-3 TRBV10-1 . . CASSDSYLAGQYF TGCGCCAGCAGTGATTCTTATTTGGCAGGGCAGTATTTT
TRBJ2-7 TRBV5-4 once . CASSPTRDNNQYF TGTGCCAGCAGCCCCACGAGAGACAACAATCAGTACTTC
TRBJ2-1 TRBV5-1 . TRBD2 CASSPGGGFEQFF TGCGCCAGCAGCCCGGGGGGGGGATTTGAGCAGTTCTTC
TRBJ2-2 TRBV30 . TRBD1 CAGNPATGGPEAGELFF TGTGCCGGAAATCCCGCAACAGGGGGCCCAGAAGCTGGGGAGCTGTTTTTT
TRBJ1-3 TRBV28 . TRBD1 CASSLADRGGNTIYF TGTGCCAGCAGTTTAGCAGACAGGGGCGGAAACACCATATATTTT
TRBJ1-4 TRBV11-2 many TRBD1 CASSLNYRGSEKLFF TGTGCCAGCAGCTTAAACTACAGGGGGTCAGAAAAACTGTTTTTT